The present TCR beta chain was sequenced within a study of T-cell memory formation after mild COVID-19. Study results and limitations: Memory sampled before infection contained some responding clones, suggesting cross-reactive memory joined.

The V segment lost 5 bases and the J segment 1 base; nucleotides outside the gene matches: 7. There are 15 residues in the CDR3. CDR1 SGHVS and CDR2 FNYEAQ come from the germline V gene. The sample holds a few counts of this clonotype. Its antigen is unidentified. Barcoded TCR alpha and TCR beta cDNA libraries with UMIs came from 5'RACE using constant-segment primers. TCRdb independently ran MiXCR on the 5' RACE reads; one entry per CDR3 protein. This table has 90,000 to 130,000 distinct CDR3 sequences, around 17% appearing once. The chain uses TRBV7-6 and TRBJ2-7; 8 nucleotides line up with TRBD2. This receptor was obtained from a man aged 18 to 30 who had mild COVID-19 (a few samples of this study predate the infection). Cell type and time point are not known. The specimen sequenced was PBMCs or a T cell subset sorted from them (not recorded which). The CDR3: CASSATSGGSYEQYF. CDR3 nucleotide sequence: TGTGCCAGCAGCGCCACTAGCGGAGGGTCCTACGAGCAGTACTTC.